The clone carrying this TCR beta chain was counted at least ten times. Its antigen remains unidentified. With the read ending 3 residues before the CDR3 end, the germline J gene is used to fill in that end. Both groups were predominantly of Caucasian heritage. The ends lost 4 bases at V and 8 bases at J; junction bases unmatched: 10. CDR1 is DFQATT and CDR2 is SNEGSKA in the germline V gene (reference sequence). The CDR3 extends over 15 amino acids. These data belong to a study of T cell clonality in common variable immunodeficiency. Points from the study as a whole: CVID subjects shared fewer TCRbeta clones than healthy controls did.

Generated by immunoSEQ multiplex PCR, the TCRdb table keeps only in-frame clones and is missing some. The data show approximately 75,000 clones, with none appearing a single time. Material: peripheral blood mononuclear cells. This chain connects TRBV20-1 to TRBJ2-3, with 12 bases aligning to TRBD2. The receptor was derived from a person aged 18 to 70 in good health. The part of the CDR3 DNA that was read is TGCAGTGCTACGACTAGCGGGAGTTTCCATCCTACG. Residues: CSATTSGSFHPT. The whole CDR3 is CSATTSGSFHPTQYF.